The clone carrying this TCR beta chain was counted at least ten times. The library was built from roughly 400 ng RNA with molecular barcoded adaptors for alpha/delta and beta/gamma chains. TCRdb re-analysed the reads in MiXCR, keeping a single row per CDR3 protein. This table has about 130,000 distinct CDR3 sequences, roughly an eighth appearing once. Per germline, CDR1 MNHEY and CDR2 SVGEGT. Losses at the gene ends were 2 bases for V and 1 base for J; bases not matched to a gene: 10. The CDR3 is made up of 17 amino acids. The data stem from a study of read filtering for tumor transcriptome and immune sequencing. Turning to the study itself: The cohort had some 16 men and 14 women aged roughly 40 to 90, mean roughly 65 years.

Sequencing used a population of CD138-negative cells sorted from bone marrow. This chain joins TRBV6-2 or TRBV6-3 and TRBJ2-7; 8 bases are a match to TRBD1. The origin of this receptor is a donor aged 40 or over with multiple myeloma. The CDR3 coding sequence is TGTGCCAGCAGTTACGGGTTCGGGACAGGCGTATCCTACGAGCAGTACTTC. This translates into CASSYGFGTGVSYEQYF.